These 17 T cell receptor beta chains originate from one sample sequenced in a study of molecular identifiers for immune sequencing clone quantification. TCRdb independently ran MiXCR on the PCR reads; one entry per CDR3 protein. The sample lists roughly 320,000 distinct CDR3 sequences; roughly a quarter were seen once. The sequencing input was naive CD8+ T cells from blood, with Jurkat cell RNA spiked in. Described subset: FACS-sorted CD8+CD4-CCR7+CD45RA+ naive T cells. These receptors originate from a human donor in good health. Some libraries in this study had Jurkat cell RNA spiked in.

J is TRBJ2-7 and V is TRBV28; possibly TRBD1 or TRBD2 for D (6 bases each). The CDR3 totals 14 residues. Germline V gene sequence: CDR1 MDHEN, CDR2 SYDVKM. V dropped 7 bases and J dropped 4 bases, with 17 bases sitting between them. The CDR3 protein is CASISPGAPYEQYF. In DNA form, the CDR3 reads TGTGCCAGCATTTCACCGGGGGCCCCATACGAGCAGTACTTC.

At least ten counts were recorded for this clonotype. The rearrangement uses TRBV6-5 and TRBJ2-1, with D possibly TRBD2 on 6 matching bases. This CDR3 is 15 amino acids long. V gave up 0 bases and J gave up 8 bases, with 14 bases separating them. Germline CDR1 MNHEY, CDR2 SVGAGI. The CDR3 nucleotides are TGTGCCAGCAGTTACTCGAGCATCCCGGGGGATGAGCAGTTCTTC. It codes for CASSYSSIPGDEQFF.

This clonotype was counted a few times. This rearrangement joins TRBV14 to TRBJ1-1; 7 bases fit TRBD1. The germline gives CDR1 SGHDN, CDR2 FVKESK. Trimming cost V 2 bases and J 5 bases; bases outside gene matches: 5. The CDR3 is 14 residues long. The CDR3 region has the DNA TGTGCCAGCAGCCAAACAGGGGACTGGACTGAAGCTTTCTTT. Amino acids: CASSQTGDWTEAFF.

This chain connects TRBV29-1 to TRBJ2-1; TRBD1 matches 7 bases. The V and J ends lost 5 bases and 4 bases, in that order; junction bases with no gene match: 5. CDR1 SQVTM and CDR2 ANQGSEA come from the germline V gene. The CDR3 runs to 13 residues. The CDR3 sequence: CSVRDRLYNEQFF. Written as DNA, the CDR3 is TGCAGCGTTAGGGACAGACTATACAATGAGCAGTTCTTC.

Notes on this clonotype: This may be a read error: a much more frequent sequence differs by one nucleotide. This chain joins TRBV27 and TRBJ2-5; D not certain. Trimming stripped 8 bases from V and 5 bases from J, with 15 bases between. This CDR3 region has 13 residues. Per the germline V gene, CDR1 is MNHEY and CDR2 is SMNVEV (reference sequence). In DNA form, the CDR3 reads TGTGCCAGCGGTCCACAATTACGTGAGACCCAGTACTTC. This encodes CASGPQLRETQYF.

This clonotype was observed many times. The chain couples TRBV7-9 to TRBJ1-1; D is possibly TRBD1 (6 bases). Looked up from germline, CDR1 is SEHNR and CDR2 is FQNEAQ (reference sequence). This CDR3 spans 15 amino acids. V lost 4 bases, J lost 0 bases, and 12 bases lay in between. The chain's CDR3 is CASSSGALMNTEAFF. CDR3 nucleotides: TGTGCCAGCAGCTCAGGGGCGTTAATGAACACTGAAGCTTTCTTT.

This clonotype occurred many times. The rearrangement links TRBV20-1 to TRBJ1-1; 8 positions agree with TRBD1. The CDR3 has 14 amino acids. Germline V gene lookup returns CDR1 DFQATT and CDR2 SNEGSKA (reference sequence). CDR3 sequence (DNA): TGCATAGACCCCAGGGGGCCACCGAACACTGAAGCTTTCTTT. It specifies CIDPRGPPNTEAFF.

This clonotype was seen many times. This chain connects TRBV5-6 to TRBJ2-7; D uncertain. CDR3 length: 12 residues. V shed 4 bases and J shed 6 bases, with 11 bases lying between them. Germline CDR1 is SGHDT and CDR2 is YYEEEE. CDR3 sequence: CASSLNNPEQYF. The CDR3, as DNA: TGTGCCAGCAGCCTGAATAACCCCGAGCAGTACTTC.

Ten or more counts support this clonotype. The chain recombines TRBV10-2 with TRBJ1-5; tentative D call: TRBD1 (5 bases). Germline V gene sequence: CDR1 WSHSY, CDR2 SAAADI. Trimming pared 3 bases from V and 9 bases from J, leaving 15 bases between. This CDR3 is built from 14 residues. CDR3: CASSEALATAPQHF. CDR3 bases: TGCGCCAGCAGTGAAGCTCTTGCGACAGCGCCCCAGCATTTT.

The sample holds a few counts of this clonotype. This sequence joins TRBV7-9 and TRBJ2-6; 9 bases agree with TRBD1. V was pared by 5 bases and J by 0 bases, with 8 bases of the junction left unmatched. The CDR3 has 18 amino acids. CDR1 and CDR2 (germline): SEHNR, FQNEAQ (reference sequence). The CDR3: CASSPMTGGNSGANVLTF. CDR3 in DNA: TGTGCCAGCAGCCCAATGACAGGGGGAAACTCTGGGGCCAACGTCCTGACTTTC.

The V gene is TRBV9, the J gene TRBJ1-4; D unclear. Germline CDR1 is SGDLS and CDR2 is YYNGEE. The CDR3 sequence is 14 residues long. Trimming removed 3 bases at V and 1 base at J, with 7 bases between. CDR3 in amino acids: CASSERETNEKLFF. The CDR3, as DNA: TGTGCCAGCAGCGAGAGAGAAACTAATGAAAAACTGTTTTTT.

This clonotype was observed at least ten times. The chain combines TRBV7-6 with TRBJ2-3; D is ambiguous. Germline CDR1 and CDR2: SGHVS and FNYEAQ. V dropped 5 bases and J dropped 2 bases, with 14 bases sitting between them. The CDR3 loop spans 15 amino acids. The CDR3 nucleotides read TGTGCCAGCAGCAGCCGGGCACTAACCACAGATACGCAGTATTTT. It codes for CASSSRALTTDTQYF.

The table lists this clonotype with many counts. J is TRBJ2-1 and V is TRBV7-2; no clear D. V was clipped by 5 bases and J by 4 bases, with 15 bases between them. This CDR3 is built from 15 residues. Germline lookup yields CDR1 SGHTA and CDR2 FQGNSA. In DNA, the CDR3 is TGTGCCAGCAGCCACACAGAATCCAATTACAATGAGCAGTTCTTC. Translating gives CASSHTESNYNEQFF.

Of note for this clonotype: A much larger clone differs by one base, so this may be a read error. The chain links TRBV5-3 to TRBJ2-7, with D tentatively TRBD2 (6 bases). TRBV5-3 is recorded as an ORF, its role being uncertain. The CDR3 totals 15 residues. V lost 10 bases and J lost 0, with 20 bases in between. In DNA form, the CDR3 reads TGTGCCGGCAGCTTGGCCATCGGGGGCTCCTACGAGCAGTACTTC. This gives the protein CAGSLAIGGSYEQYF.

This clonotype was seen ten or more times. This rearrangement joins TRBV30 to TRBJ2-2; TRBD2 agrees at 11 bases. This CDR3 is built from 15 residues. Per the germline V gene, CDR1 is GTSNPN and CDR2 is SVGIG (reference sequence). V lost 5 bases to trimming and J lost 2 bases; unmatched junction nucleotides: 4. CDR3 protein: CAWEGLAANTGELFF. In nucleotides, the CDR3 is TGTGCCTGGGAGGGACTAGCGGCAAACACCGGGGAGCTGTTTTTT.

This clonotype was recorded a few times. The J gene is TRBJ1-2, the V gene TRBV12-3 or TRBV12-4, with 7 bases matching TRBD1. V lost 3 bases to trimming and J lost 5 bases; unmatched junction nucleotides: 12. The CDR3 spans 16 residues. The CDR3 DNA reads TGTGCCAGCAGTTTGACAGGGCCCACTTTACTGTATGGCTACACCTTC. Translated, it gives CASSLTGPTLLYGYTF.

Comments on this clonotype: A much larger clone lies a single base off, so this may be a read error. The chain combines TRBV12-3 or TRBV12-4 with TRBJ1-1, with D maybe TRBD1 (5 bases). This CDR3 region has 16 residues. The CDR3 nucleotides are TGTGCCGGCAGTCCAACCCACCCGACAGTGAACACTGAAGCTTTCTTT. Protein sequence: CAGSPTHPTVNTEAFF.